This is a list of T cell receptor beta chains from one sample in a study of blood T cell repertoires in COVID-19. Sequenced by immunoSEQ multiplex PCR; TCRdb stores in-frame clones only, minus some. This table has hundreds of thousands of clones, about 85% appearing once. The sample taken for sequencing was peripheral blood. The receptors derive from a woman under 30 who had recovered from COVID-19. Each CDR3 is given with its conserved first and last residue. D genes are given only for firm matches. Some rows have no size entry. The others give once, few or many, or a class for an expanded clone.

v_call	j_call	d_call	clone_size	cdr3_length	cdr3_nt	cdr3_aa
TRBV6-2/TRBV6-3	TRBJ2-5	-	-	13	TGTGCCAGCAGTTACCAAGGGCCACAGGCCCAGTACTTC	CASSYQGPQAQYF
TRBV9	TRBJ2-3	-	-	14	TGTGCCAGCAGCCCCCAGGTACTGGTTAATACGCAGTATTTT	CASSPQVLVNTQYF
TRBV30	TRBJ1-5	-	-	14	TGTGCCTGGAGTATAGGACAGCTCAATCAGCCCCAGCATTTT	CAWSIGQLNQPQHF
TRBV7-6	TRBJ1-6	-	-	14	TGTGCCAGCAGCTTAGGGGACACCTCTTCACCCCTCCACTTT	CASSLGDTSSPLHF
TRBV3-1/TRBV3-2	TRBJ2-1	TRBD2	-	17	TGTGCCAGCAGCCAATTTCGGACTAGCGGGAGCGTTAATGAGCAGTTCTTC	CASSQFRTSGSVNEQFF
TRBV24-1	TRBJ2-1	-	-	13	TGTGCCACCAGTGATAGCGACTACAATGAGCAGTTCTTC	CATSDSDYNEQFF
TRBV21-1	TRBJ1-6	-	-	15	TGTGCCAGCAGGCCCTACAGGGGGGTTAATTCACCCCTCCACTTT	CASRPYRGVNSPLHF
TRBV19	TRBJ2-1	-	-	14	TGTGCCAGTAGTATCTTTCAGGGGGGCAATGAGCAGTTCTTC	CASSIFQGGNEQFF
TRBV19	TRBJ1-4	-	-	14	TGTGCCAGTAGTATAGGACAGCCATATGAAAAACTGTTTTTT	CASSIGQPYEKLFF
TRBV6-5	TRBJ2-7	-	-	13	TGTGCCAGCACCTCGGCGGGGTTCGACGAGCAGTACTTC	CASTSAGFDEQYF
TRBV6-5	TRBJ1-1	-	few	14	TGTGCCAGCACCACCCGCGGGTGGGGTACTGAAGCTTTCTTT	CASTTRGWGTEAFF
TRBV25-1	TRBJ1-5	-	-	17	TGTGCCAGCAGTGACTCTCCAGGTACTTCGAGCAATCAGCCCCAGCATTTT	CASSDSPGTSSNQPQHF
TRBV4-1	TRBJ1-6	-	-	15	TGCGCCAGCAGCCAAGATACAGGAGCAAATTCACCCCTCCACTTT	CASSQDTGANSPLHF
TRBV6-5	TRBJ1-1	-	once	13	TGTGCCAGCCTAATAAACCGGAACACTGAAGCTTTCTTT	CASLINRNTEAFF
TRBV29-1	TRBJ2-1	TRBD2	-	14	TGCAGCGTCCACCCTCGACTAGCGGGGGACGAGCAGTTCTTC	CSVHPRLAGDEQFF
TRBV10-1	TRBJ1-6	-	-	13	TGCGCCAGCAGTGAATCGGGGGAATCACCCCTCCACTTT	CASSESGESPLHF
TRBV10-3	TRBJ1-1	-	once	12	TGTGCCATCAGTGATGAGGACACTGAAGCTTTCTTT	CAISDEDTEAFF
TRBV19	TRBJ2-7	-	few	12	TGTGCCAGTAGTGCACAGGGTTACGAGCAGTACTTC	CASSAQGYEQYF
TRBV4-2	TRBJ1-5	-	few	16	TGTGCCAGCAGCCAAGAGGCAGGGTATAGCAATCAGCCCCAGCATTTT	CASSQEAGYSNQPQHF
TRBV30	TRBJ1-4	-	few	13	TGTGCCGTTCTTTGGAGGACTAATGAAAAACTGTTTTTT	CAVLWRTNEKLFF
TRBV21-1	TRBJ1-1	-	once	15	TGTGCCAGCAGCAATCAACTTTCCGGGAACACTGAAGCTTTCTTT	CASSNQLSGNTEAFF
TRBV18	TRBJ1-2	-	-	17	TGTGCCAGCTCGCCGAGTTATGGGTACCGGGGAGACGATGGCTACACCTTC	CASSPSYGYRGDDGYTF
TRBV18	TRBJ2-1	TRBD1	-	15	TGTGCCAGCTCAACAGATTACAGGGGGCTCAATGAGCAGTTCTTC	CASSTDYRGLNEQFF
TRBV6-2/TRBV6-3	TRBJ1-5	TRBD1	-	16	TGTGCCAGCAGTTCTAGGGGGCGCAGTATTGGACAGCCCCAGCATTTT	CASSSRGRSIGQPQHF
TRBV6-1	TRBJ2-1	TRBD2	-	12	TGTGCCAGCAGTGAACTAGCGGGAGCCCAGTTCTTC	CASSELAGAQFF
TRBV6-2/TRBV6-3	TRBJ2-1	TRBD2	-	13	TGTGCCAGCAGTTACCGGCTAGCGGGGGAGCAGTTCTTC	CASSYRLAGEQFF
TRBV15	TRBJ2-2	TRBD1	-	15	TGTGCCACCAGCAACGACAGGGGGAACACCGGGGAGCTGTTTTTT	CATSNDRGNTGELFF
TRBV3-1/TRBV3-2	TRBJ2-5	TRBD2	-	16	TGTGCCAGCAGCCAAGGGACTAGCGGGATCAAAGAGACCCAGTACTTC	CASSQGTSGIKETQYF
TRBV9	TRBJ1-6	TRBD1	few	17	TGTGCCAGCAGCGCCCGGGACAGGAGCTCCTATAATTCACCCCTCCACTTT	CASSARDRSSYNSPLHF
TRBV21-1	TRBJ1-1	-	-	14	TGTGCCAGCAGCAGCGGACAGGTGAACACTGAAGCTTTCTTT	CASSSGQVNTEAFF
TRBV27	TRBJ1-6	-	-	16	TGTGCCAGCAGTTTTTTGCCGACAGGTCCAAATTCACCCCTCCACTTT	CASSFLPTGPNSPLHF
TRBV19	TRBJ1-5	TRBD1	-	14	TGTGCCAGTAGTATGGGGACAGGGTTTCAGCCCCAGCATTTT	CASSMGTGFQPQHF
TRBV4-3	TRBJ1-1	-	-	16	TGCGCCAGCAGCCTCGGGAGGGGGGGGGCGAGGACTGAAGCTTTCTTT	CASSLGRGGARTEAFF
TRBV6-5	TRBJ2-7	-	-	15	TGTGCCAGCAGTTACGACAGGCCTGGGACCTACGAGCAGTACTTC	CASSYDRPGTYEQYF
TRBV5-6	TRBJ2-5	-	-	16	TGTGCCAGCAGCCCGCCGCTAGTGTCAGGGTATGAGACCCAGTACTTC	CASSPPLVSGYETQYF
TRBV12-3/TRBV12-4	TRBJ2-7	-	-	13	TGTGCCAGCAGTTCCGGGTCTTCCTACGAGCAGTACTTC	CASSSGSSYEQYF
TRBV6-5	TRBJ2-7	-	-	13	TGTGCCAGCACGAAGGTGACTACCTACGAGCAGTACTTC	CASTKVTTYEQYF
TRBV6-5	TRBJ2-1	-	-	12	TGTGCCAGCAGTCCTAGGTTAAATGAGCAGTTCTTC	CASSPRLNEQFF
TRBV19	TRBJ1-2	TRBD1	few	15	TGTGCCAGTAGCACCCCAAGGACAGGGGTTTATGGCTACACCTTC	CASSTPRTGVYGYTF
TRBV4-1	TRBJ2-7	TRBD2	-	18	TGCGCCAGCACCCAAGTCCCAGGGGCTAGCGGGAGGAGTAGCGAGCAGTACTTC	CASTQVPGASGRSSEQYF
TRBV5-6	TRBJ2-2	TRBD1	-	16	TGTGCCAGCAGCGAGGACAGGGGGGATATCACCGGGGAGCTGTTTTTT	CASSEDRGDITGELFF
TRBV9	TRBJ2-1	TRBD2	-	14	TGTGCCAGCAGCGCCAGACTAGCGGGAGATGAGCAGTTCTTC	CASSARLAGDEQFF
TRBV5-6	TRBJ1-5	-	-	16	TGTGCCAGCAGCTTGGCTGGAGACAGAAGCAATCAGCCCCAGCATTTT	CASSLAGDRSNQPQHF